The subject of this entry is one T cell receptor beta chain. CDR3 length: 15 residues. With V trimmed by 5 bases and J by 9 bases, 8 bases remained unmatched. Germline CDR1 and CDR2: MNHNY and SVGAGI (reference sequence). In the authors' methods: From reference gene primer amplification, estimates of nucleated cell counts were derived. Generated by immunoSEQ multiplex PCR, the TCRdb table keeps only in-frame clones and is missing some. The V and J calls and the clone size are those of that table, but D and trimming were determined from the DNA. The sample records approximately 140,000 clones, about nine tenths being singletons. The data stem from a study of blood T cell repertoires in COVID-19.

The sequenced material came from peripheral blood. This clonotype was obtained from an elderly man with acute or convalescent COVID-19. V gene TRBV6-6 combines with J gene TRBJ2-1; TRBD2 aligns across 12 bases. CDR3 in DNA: TGTGCCAGCAGTCAAGGACTAGCGGGGATAGGTGAGCAGTTCTTC. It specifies CASSQGLAGIGEQFF.